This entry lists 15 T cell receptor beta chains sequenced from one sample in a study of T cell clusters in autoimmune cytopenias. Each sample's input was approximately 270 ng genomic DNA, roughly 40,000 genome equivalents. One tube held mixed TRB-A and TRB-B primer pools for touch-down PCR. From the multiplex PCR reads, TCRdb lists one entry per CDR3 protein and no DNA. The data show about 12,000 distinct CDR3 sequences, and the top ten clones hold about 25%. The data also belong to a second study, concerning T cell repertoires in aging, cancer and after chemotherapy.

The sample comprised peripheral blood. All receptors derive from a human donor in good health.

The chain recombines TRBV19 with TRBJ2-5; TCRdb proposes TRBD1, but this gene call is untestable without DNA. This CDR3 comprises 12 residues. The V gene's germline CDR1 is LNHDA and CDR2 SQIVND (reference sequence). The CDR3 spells CASRTGVETQYF.

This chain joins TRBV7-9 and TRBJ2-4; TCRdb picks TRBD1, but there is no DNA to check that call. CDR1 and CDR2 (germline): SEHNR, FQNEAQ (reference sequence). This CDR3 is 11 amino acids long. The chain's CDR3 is CASGTASTQYF. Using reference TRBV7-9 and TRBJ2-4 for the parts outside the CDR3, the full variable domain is DTGVSQNPRHKITKRGQNVTFRCDPISEHNRLYWYRQTLGQGPEFLTYFQNEAQLEKSRLLSDRFSAERPKGSFSTLEIQRTEQGDSAMYLCASGTASTQYFGAGTRLSVL.

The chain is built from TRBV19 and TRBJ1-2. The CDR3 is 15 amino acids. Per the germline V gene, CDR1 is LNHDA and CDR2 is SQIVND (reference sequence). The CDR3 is CASSISDKANYGYTF.

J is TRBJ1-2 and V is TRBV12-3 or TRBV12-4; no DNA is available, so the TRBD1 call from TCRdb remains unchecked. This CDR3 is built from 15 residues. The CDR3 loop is CASWDSGTGIIGYTF.

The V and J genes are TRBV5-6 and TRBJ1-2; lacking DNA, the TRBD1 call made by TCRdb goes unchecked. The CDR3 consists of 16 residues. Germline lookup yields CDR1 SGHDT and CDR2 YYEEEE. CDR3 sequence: CASSLEGIRAHYGYTF.

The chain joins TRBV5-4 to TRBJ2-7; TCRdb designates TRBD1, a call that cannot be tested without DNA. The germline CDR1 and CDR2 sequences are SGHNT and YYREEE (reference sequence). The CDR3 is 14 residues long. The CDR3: CASSYAQGGYEQYF.

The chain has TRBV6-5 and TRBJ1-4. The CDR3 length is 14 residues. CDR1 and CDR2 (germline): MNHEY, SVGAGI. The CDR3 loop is CASSVRATNEKLFF.

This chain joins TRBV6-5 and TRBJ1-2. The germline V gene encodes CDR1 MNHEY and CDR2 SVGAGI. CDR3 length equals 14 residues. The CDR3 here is CASSDEGHASGYTF.

CDR3: CASRPDGTDTQYF. The genes are TRBV12-3 or TRBV12-4 and TRBJ2-3. The CDR3 has 13 amino acids.

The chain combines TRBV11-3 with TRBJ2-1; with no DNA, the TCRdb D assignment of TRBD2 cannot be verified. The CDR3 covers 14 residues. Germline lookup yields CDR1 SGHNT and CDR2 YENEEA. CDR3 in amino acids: CASSQDGNPLEQFF.

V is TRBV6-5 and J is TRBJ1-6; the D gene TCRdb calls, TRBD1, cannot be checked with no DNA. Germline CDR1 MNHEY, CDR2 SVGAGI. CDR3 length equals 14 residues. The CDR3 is CASRKGQPNSPLHF.

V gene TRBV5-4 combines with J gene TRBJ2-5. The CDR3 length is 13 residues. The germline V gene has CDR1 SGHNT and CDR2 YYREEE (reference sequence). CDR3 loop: CASSFFPQETQYF.

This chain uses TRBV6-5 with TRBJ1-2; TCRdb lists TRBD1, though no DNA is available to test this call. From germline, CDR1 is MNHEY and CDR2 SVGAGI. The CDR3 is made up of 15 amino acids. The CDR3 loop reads CASSYGAGIGYGYTF.

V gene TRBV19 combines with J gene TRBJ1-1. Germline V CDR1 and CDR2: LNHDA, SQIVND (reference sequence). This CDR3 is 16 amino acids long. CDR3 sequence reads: CASSPRTLTWNTEAFF. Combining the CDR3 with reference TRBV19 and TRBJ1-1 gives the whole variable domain DGGITQSPKYLFRKEGQNVTLSCEQNLNHDAMYWYRQDPGQGLRLIYYSQIVNDFQKGDIAEGYSVSREKKESFPLTVTSAQKNPTAFYLCASSPRTLTWNTEAFFGQGTRLTVV.

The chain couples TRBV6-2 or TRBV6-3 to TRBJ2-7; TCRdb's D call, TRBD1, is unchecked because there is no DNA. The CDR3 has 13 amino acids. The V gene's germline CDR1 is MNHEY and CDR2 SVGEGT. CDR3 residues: CASSVLGADEQYF.